The clone carrying this T cell receptor beta chain is medium-sized in the sample. The sample is drawn from a study of naive and memory T cell subsets. Two oligonucleotides, mixed equimolar, formed the beta constant-region primer covering TRBC1 and TRBC2. TCRdb re-called the UMI-ligation and nested PCR reads with MiXCR, one entry per CDR3 protein. The table has tens of thousands of distinct CDR3 sequences, roughly 13% seen once. The germline gives CDR1 KGHSH, CDR2 LQKENI. The V gene end was trimmed by 2 bases and the J gene end by 4 bases; junction bases not matched to a gene: 2. The CDR3 loop spans 13 amino acids.

This rearrangement joins TRBV18 to TRBJ2-7, with 7 bases aligning to TRBD2. Sequenced material: central memory CD4+ T cells from blood. The sequence derives from a human donor in good health. Here the CDR3 reads CASSPGEGYEQYF. In DNA, the CDR3 is TGTGCCAGCTCACCAGGGGAGGGGTACGAGCAGTACTTC. The full variable domain, in which reference TRBV18 and TRBJ2-7 provide the parts outside the CDR3, is NAGVMQNPRHLVRRRGQEARLRCSPMKGHSHVYWYRQLPEEGLKFMVYLQKENIIDESGMPKERFSAEFPKEGPSILRIQQVVRGDSAAYFCASSPGEGYEQYFGPGTRLTVT.